The source of this T cell receptor beta chain is a study of CD8+ T cells in alopecia areata. Whole-study results and caveats: Scalp clonality, together with expanded CD8+ clones among the top 100, fell significantly with tofacitinib. For baseline CD8+ expansion, any link to response stays uncertain with one nonresponder.

Sequencing relied on a cDNA template that was reverse transcribed from extracted RNA. Sequencing used immunoSEQ multiplex PCR; TCRdb keeps in-frame clones, though not all of them. The top ten hold approximately 1.3% of the sample, which has 150,000 to 200,000 clones, roughly three fifths seen once. With regard to this clone: The antigen is not known.

The treatment was: oral pan-JAK inhibitor, 5-10 mg twice daily. CDR1 is GTSNPN and CDR2 is SVGIG in the germline V gene (reference sequence). V was cut by 2 bases and J by 6 bases, with 10 bases left in between. The CDR3 length is 12 residues. Sample: CD4+ T cells sorted from blood, taken at approximately week 50, from a patient treated with tofacitinib. The TCR comes from a human donor with alopecia areata. The rearrangement uses TRBV30 and TRBJ1-2; no reliable D call. The CDR3: CAWSWTEDGYTF. The CDR3 region has the DNA TGTGCCTGGAGTTGGACGGAGGATGGCTACACCTTC. The full variable domain, its missing parts supplied by reference TRBV30 and TRBJ1-2, is SQTIHQWPATLVQPVGSPLSLECTVEGTSNPNLYWYRQAAGRGLQLLFYSVGIGQISSEVPQNLSASRPQDRQFILSSKKLLLSDSGFYLCAWSWTEDGYTFGSGTRLTVV.